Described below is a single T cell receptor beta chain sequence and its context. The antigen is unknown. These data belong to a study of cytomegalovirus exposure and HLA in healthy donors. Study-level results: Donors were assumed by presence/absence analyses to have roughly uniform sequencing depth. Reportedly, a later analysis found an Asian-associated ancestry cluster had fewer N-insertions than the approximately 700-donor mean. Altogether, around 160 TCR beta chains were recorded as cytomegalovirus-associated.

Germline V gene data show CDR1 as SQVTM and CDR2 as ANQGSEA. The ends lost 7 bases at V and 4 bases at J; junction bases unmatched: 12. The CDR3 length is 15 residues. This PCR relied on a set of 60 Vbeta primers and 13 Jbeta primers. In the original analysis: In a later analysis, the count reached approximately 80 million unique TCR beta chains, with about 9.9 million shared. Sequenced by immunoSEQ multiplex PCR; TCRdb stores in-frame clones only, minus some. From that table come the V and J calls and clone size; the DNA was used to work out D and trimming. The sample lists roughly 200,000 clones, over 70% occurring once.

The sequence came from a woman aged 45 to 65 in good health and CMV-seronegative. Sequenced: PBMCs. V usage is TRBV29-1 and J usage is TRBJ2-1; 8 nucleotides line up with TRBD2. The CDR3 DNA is TGCAGCGCTGGAACCGGGACTAGTCGTTACAATGAGCAGTTCTTC. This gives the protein CSAGTGTSRYNEQFF.